One and the same sample provided the 29 T cell receptor beta chains below, sequenced in a study of immune heterogeneity within non-small cell lung tumors. TCRs were amplified from around 660 ng gDNA of bulk tumor per sample. Spaced far apart, several biopsies were taken from each primary tumor during surgery. Enrolled patients presented with newly diagnosed, previously untreated non-small cell lung cancer and underwent curative surgery. TCR beta CDR3 was amplified by multiplex PCR using 32 V and 13 J primers. TCRdb independently ran MiXCR on the multiplex PCR reads; one entry per CDR3 protein. The table records roughly 14,000 distinct CDR3 sequences, 28% of them present only once. Sequenced: lung tumor tissue. The receptors stem from a man between 35 and 55 years old with non-small cell lung cancer.

Comments on this clonotype: This may be a read error, as it is one base from a much larger clone. The conserved phenylalanine or tryptophan is not found at the CDR3 terminus, so this likely reflects a read error. The rearrangement joins TRBV19 to TRBJ1-2; no clear D gene. V lost 3 bases and J lost 4, with 15 bases in between. CDR3 length equals 15 residues. Germline CDR1 is LNHDA and CDR2 is SQIVND (reference sequence). The DNA for the CDR3 is TGTGCCAGTAGTATGGTTGACGAATGGGTCTATGGCTACACCATC. Protein: CASSMVDEWVYGYTI.

The chain employs TRBV5-4 and TRBJ2-1, with D hard to call. Trimming left V 0 bases short and J 4 bases short, with 11 bases between. There are 15 residues in the CDR3. CDR1 and CDR2 (germline): SGHNT, YYREEE (reference sequence). CDR3 nucleotides: TGTGCCAGCAGCTTGGTTGGCGGCACTTACAATGAGCAGTTCTTC. This encodes CASSLVGGTYNEQFF.

This clonotype has at least ten counts. The chain recombines TRBV11-3 with TRBJ2-2; no reliable D call. Germline values: CDR1 SGHNT, CDR2 YENEEA. V was cut by 5 bases and J by 1 base, with 11 bases left in between. This CDR3 comprises 15 residues. CDR3 sequence: CASSQGRRNTGELFF. The CDR3 coding sequence is TGTGCCAGCAGCCAAGGGCGGCGGAACACCGGGGAGCTGTTTTTT.

This clonotype was detected only a few times. This chain uses TRBV7-3 with TRBJ2-5, with D perhaps matching TRBD2 (6 bases). This CDR3 is 15 amino acids long. V shed 5 bases and J shed 5 bases, with 18 bases lying between them. CDR1 is SGHTA and CDR2 is FQGTGA in the germline V gene. CDR3 coding DNA: TGTGCCAGCAGCCCGGAGGGCCCGGTCCAGGAGACCCAGTACTTC. Its translation is CASSPEGPVQETQYF.

This clonotype was seen a few times. The rearrangement uses TRBV5-1 and TRBJ1-1; D not resolved. Germline CDR1 is SGHRS and CDR2 is YFSETQ. Trimming took 0 bases from V and 2 from J, leaving 14 bases between them. The CDR3 is 16 residues long. The CDR3 protein is CASSLASFGDNTEAFF. The CDR3 DNA follows: TGCGCCAGCAGCTTGGCCTCGTTCGGGGATAACACTGAAGCTTTCTTT. The variable domain in full, completed from reference TRBV5-1 and TRBJ1-1, reads KAGVTQTPRYLIKTRGQQVTLSCSPISGHRSVSWYQQTPGQGLQFLFEYFSETQRNKGNFPGRFSGRQFSNSRSEMNVSTLELGDSALYLCASSLASFGDNTEAFFGQGTRLTVV.

On this clonotype: A clone one base away is much larger, so this may be a read error. The chain is built from TRBV9 and TRBJ2-5, with 13 bases identical to TRBD2. The V gene's germline CDR1 is SGDLS and CDR2 YYNGEE. Unmatched junction bases numbered 6, after V lost 3 bases and J lost 4 bases. The CDR3 totals 16 residues. Written as DNA, the CDR3 is TGTGCCAGCAGCGGTACTAGCGGGGGGGCCACAGAGACCCAGTACTTC. Translating gives CASSGTSGGATETQYF.

The chain recombines TRBV10-3 with TRBJ1-1; D remains ambiguous. The CDR3 contains 14 residues. V was clipped by 8 bases and J by 4 bases, with 17 bases between them. Germline V gene data show CDR1 as ENHRY and CDR2 as SYGVKD. The CDR3 nucleotides read TGTGCCATCCGCTACGGGGTTGGGATCACTGAAGCTTTCTTT. The encoded protein is CAIRYGVGITEAFF.

This clonotype was seen ten or more times. The CDR3 DNA reads TGCGCCAGCAAGGTCTCCGGGGAATATGGCGGCTACACCTTC. Translation: CASKVSGEYGGYTF. The genes are TRBV10-2 and TRBJ1-2; D gene uncertain. Germline CDR1 and CDR2: WSHSY and SAAADI. V lost 7 bases and J 8 bases, leaving 20 bases between the germline ends. The CDR3 is made up of 14 amino acids.

In its sample, this clonotype was seen many times. The chain uses TRBV6-6 and TRBJ1-4, with D unclear. The V gene lost 2 bases and the J gene lost 3 bases, with 7 bases spanning the gap. Germline V CDR1 and CDR2: MNHNY, SVGAGI (reference sequence). This CDR3 comprises 14 residues. CDR3 nucleotides: TGTGCCAGCAGTTACCCGGACCCTAATGAAAAACTGTTTTTT. Its translation: CASSYPDPNEKLFF.

This clonotype is medium-sized within its sample. The chain has TRBV15 and TRBJ2-5, with 10 bases that match TRBD2. Germline V lookup: CDR1 LNHNV, CDR2 YYDKDF (reference sequence). Trimming cost V 0 bases and J 5 bases; bases outside gene matches: 0. The CDR3 runs 14 residues. CDR3 sequence reads: CATSRDSGRETQYF. For the CDR3, the DNA is TGTGCCACCAGCAGAGATAGCGGGAGGGAGACCCAGTACTTC.

This clonotype was seen only a few times. The rearrangement links TRBV5-1 to TRBJ2-2; the match to TRBD2 covers 9 bases. Germline values: CDR1 SGHRS, CDR2 YFSETQ. After removal of 2 bases from V and 2 bases from J, the junction contained 4 bases not matched to a gene. The length of the CDR3 is 16 residues. CDR3 sequence (DNA): TGCGCCAGCAGCTTCATTAGCGGGAGCAACACCGGGGAGCTGTTTTTT. Residues: CASSFISGSNTGELFF.

Concerning this clonotype itself: With a much larger clone just one base away, this may be a read error. This sequence joins TRBV6-4 and TRBJ2-1, with D uncertain. Trimming cost V 5 bases and J 1 base, with 12 bases left between them. The CDR3 spans 15 residues. Germline V gene sequence: CDR1 MRHNA, CDR2 SNTAGT. This chain's CDR3 is CASSYGAVSYNEQFF. Written as DNA, the CDR3 is TGTGCCAGCAGTTACGGCGCGGTGTCCTACAATGAGCAGTTCTTC.

Remarks on this clonotype: This clone may be a read error of a much larger clone one base away. This CDR3 is missing its conserved last phenylalanine or tryptophan, likely due to a read error. The chain has TRBV25-1 and TRBJ1-1, with 8 bases lining up with TRBD1. The germline gives CDR1 MGHDK, CDR2 SYGVNS. This CDR3 contains 12 residues. The V and J ends lost 10 bases and 1 base, in that order; junction bases with no gene match: 2. CDR3 bases: TGTGCCACCGGACAGGGGAACACTGAAGCTTTCCTT. Its translation: CATGQGNTEAFL.

The chain couples TRBV5-4 to TRBJ2-2; D is perhaps TRBD1 (5 bases). The V gene lost 4 bases and the J gene lost 1 base, with 8 bases spanning the gap. Germline loops: CDR1 SGHNT, CDR2 YYREEE (reference sequence). The CDR3 is 14 amino acids. CDR3 DNA: TGTGCCAGCAGCCTGGACAAGAACACCGGGGAGCTGTTTTTT. This encodes CASSLDKNTGELFF.

Remarks on this clonotype: One base away lies a much larger clone, so this may be a sequencing read error. The chain joins TRBV6-1 to TRBJ2-2; unclear D gene. The CDR3 has 15 amino acids. Per germline, CDR1 MNHNS and CDR2 SASEGT. The V end was cut by 9 bases, the J end by 0 bases, with 14 bases between. CDR3 sequence (DNA): TGTGCCAGGAGCAAAGGACGGACGAACACCGGGGAGCTGTTTTTT. It codes for CARSKGRTNTGELFF.

By its share, this clonotype is large. The chain combines TRBV30 with TRBJ1-2, with a tentative D call TRBD1 (5 bases). V was trimmed by 4 bases and J by 4 bases, leaving 19 bases between them. The CDR3 has 15 residues. Germline lookup yields CDR1 GTSNPN and CDR2 SVGIG (reference sequence). CDR3 nucleotides: TGTGCCTGGACTATGGGGGGAGATGGTGGCTATGGCTACACCTTC. Encoded protein: CAWTMGGDGGYGYTF.

This clonotype rates as medium-sized. The chain uses TRBV6-6 and TRBJ2-1; a possible D gene is TRBD2 (7 bases). Germline lookup yields CDR1 MNHNY and CDR2 SVGAGI (reference sequence). V was cut by 1 base and J by 6 bases, with 16 bases left in between. The CDR3 is 16 residues long. The CDR3 sequence is CASSYLGAGDLNEQFF. In nucleotides, the CDR3 is TGTGCCAGCAGTTACTTGGGGGCGGGAGATCTCAATGAGCAGTTCTTC.

The chain carries TRBV29-1 and TRBJ2-2, with 10 bases that match TRBD2. The germline gives CDR1 SQVTM, CDR2 ANQGSEA. The CDR3 spans 15 residues. Trimming took 6 bases from V and 2 from J; bases not matched to a gene: 6. CDR3 in amino acids: CSVIRTSGNTGELFF. The CDR3 nucleotides read TGCAGCGTCATCCGGACTAGCGGAAACACCGGGGAGCTGTTTTTT.

This clonotype was found once. A much larger clone sits a single nucleotide away, making a read error possible. The rearrangement joins TRBV7-3 to TRBJ2-1; no reliable D call. This CDR3 comprises 16 residues. Germline CDR1 reads SGHTA; CDR2 reads FQGTGA. CDR3 residues: CARSLMALSSYNEQFF. In DNA form, the CDR3 reads TGTGCCAGAAGCTTAATGGCGTTGAGCTCCTACAATGAGCAGTTCTTC.

By share of the sample, this clonotype is medium-sized. The rearrangement links TRBV19 to TRBJ2-5; D may correspond to TRBD1 or TRBD2 (5 bases each). CDR3 size: 13 residues. Germline V gene data show CDR1 as LNHDA and CDR2 as SQIVND (reference sequence). V lost 6 bases, J lost 3 bases, and 11 bases lay in between. CDR3 coding DNA: TGTGCCAGTAGACGGGGCCCTAAAGAGACCCAGTACTTC. Translated: CASRRGPKETQYF. The variable domain in full, with the rest retrieved from reference TRBV19 and TRBJ2-5, is DGGITQSPKYLFRKEGQNVTLSCEQNLNHDAMYWYRQDPGQGLRLIYYSQIVNDFQKGDIAEGYSVSREKKESFPLTVTSAQKNPTAFYLCASRRGPKETQYFGPGTRLLVL.

A note on this clonotype: Given a much more abundant clone one base away, this may be a read error. The chain is built from TRBV4-2 and TRBJ2-7; 8 positions agree with TRBD1. Germline V CDR1 and CDR2: LGHNA, YNFKEQ. The trim removed 2 bases at V and 4 bases at J, leaving 7 bases unmatched. CDR3 length: 15 amino acids. The CDR3 sequence is CASSQNDRGIYEQYF. The CDR3 nucleotides are TGTGCCAGCAGCCAAAATGACAGGGGAATATACGAGCAGTACTTC.

Sample share makes this clonotype medium-sized. The J gene is TRBJ2-7, the V gene TRBV6-1, with 9 bases matching TRBD1. Germline lookup yields CDR1 MNHNS and CDR2 SASEGT. CDR3 length equals 13 residues. The V and J ends lost 8 bases and 3 bases, in that order; junction bases with no gene match: 5. CDR3 DNA sequence: TGTGCCAGCGGTACAGGGGGCCTCTACGAGCAGTACTTC. It is translated as CASGTGGLYEQYF.

This clonotype is medium-sized in the sample. The chain has TRBV2 and TRBJ2-7; 9 positions agree with TRBD1. CDR1 and CDR2 from the germline V gene are SNHLY and FYNNEI. V lost 7 bases and J lost 2; bases outside the gene matches: 6. The CDR3 is 14 amino acids. CDR3: CASNPRTGAYEQYF. DNA for the CDR3: TGTGCCAGCAACCCTAGGACAGGGGCCTACGAGCAGTACTTC.

The genes are TRBV20-1 and TRBJ2-2; D not certain. CDR1 is DFQATT, CDR2 SNEGSKA, per germline (reference sequence). The CDR3 has 13 residues. Trimming removed 2 bases at V and 5 bases at J, with 9 bases between. For the CDR3, the DNA is TGCAGTGCTAGATATCTCGGGACCGGGGAGCTGTTTTTT. Protein: CSARYLGTGELFF.

This chain uses TRBV4-3 with TRBJ2-5, with TRBD2 matching 10 bases. J gave up 6 bases and V 0 bases, and 7 bases lay outside the gene matches. The CDR3 runs 16 residues. Germline values: CDR1 LGHNA, CDR2 YSLEER. The chain's CDR3 is CASSQDVVAGGQTQYF. CDR3 bases: TGCGCCAGCAGCCAAGATGTTGTAGCGGGAGGCCAGACCCAGTACTTC.

As for this clonotype: A read error may be the cause here, since a much bigger clone is one base away. The chain has TRBV24-1 and TRBJ1-3; no firm D call. The CDR3 consists of 15 residues. From germline, CDR1 is KGHDR and CDR2 SFDVKD. CDR3 sequence: CATNDGPNSGNTIYF. The CDR3 nucleotides are TGTGCCACCAATGATGGACCGAACTCTGGAAACACCATATATTTT.

Notes on this clonotype: This may be a read error, as it is one base from a much larger clone. This chain's CDR3 is CARSPGRAGLHEQYF. In nucleotides, the CDR3 is TGTGCCAGATCACCTGGCCGTGCAGGCCTCCACGAGCAGTACTTC. The V call is TRBV18, the J call TRBJ2-7; D not resolved. The CDR3 is 15 residues long. Germline lookup yields CDR1 KGHSH and CDR2 LQKENI.

V and J are TRBV11-3 and TRBJ2-1; TRBD2 aligns across 10 bases. V shed 2 bases, J shed 9 bases, and the junction held 4 bases outside the gene matches. This CDR3 is built from 14 residues. In germline, CDR1 is SGHNT, CDR2 YENEEA. DNA for the CDR3: TGTGCCAGCAGCTTAAGCGGGAGGGTGGGTGAGCAGTTCTTC. Translating gives CASSLSGRVGEQFF.

The V gene is TRBV7-9, the J gene TRBJ2-1, with 9 bases fitting TRBD1. Germline V gene data show CDR1 as SEHNR and CDR2 as FQNEAQ (reference sequence). The CDR3 runs 16 residues. V shed 1 base, J shed 2 bases, and the junction held 3 bases outside the gene matches. CDR3 in amino acids: CASSLVRTGAYNEQFF. The CDR3 DNA sequence: TGTGCCAGCAGCTTAGTCAGGACAGGGGCCTACAATGAGCAGTTCTTC. Full variable domain (outside the CDR3, taken from reference TRBV7-9 and TRBJ2-1): DTGVSQNPRHKITKRGQNVTFRCDPISEHNRLYWYRQTLGQGPEFLTYFQNEAQLEKSRLLSDRFSAERPKGSFSTLEIQRTEQGDSAMYLCASSLVRTGAYNEQFFGPGTRLTVL.